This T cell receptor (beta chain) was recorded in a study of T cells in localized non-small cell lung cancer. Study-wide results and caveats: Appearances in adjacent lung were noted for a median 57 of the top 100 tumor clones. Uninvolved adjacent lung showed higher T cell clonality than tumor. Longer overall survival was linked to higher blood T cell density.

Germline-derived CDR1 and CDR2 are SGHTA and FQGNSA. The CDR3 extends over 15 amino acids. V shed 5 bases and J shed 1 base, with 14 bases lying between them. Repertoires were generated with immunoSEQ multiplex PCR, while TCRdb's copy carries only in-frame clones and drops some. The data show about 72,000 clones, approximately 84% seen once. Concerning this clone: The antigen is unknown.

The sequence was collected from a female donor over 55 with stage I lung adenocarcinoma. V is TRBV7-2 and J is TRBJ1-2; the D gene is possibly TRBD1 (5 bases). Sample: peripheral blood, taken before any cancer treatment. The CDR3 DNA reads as TGTGCCAGCAGCCTAGACAGCGCACTTAACTATGGCTACACCTTC. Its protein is CASSLDSALNYGYTF.